This record covers a single T cell receptor (beta chain). Its antigen remains unidentified. The data are from a study of cytomegalovirus exposure and HLA in healthy donors. The CDR3 runs to 15 residues. V lost 2 bases and J lost 7, with 15 bases in between. From germline, CDR1 is SGHTA and CDR2 FQGNSA. Study conclusions and caveats: The tendency of first-cohort TCR clusters to co-occur in the roughly 130 validation repertoires emerged from a later analysis. Some TCR beta chains (roughly 160 of them) were listed as cytomegalovirus-associated.

Only in-frame clones appear in the TCRdb table, and some are missing; sequencing was by immunoSEQ multiplex PCR. The repertoire holds a few hundred thousand clones, with 80% to 90% as singletons. The chain carries TRBV7-2 and TRBJ1-5; D uncertain. The specimen sequenced was PBMCs. The sequence was obtained from a woman between 18 and 29 years old in good health and CMV-seronegative. CDR3 residues: CASSLMMASGQPQHF. CDR3 DNA: TGTGCCAGCAGCTTAATGATGGCCTCGGGGCAGCCCCAGCATTTT.